The clone carrying this T cell receptor (beta chain) was detected only a few times. The data originate from a study of blood T cells in healthy people across ages. Together with a sample-barcoded 5' primer, a J-beta primer mix was included in a second PCR lasting roughly 6 to 12 cycles. Using its own MiXCR run on the 5' RACE reads, TCRdb lists one record per CDR3 protein. Of 1.5 million to 2 million distinct CDR3 sequences listed, about 31% are singletons. V was clipped by 2 bases and J by 5 bases; unmatched bases: 4. The CDR3 runs 14 residues. The V gene's germline CDR1 is DFQATT and CDR2 SNEGSKA (reference sequence).

This sequence was found in a woman aged 25 to 39 in good health. The rearrangement links TRBV20-1 to TRBJ2-1, with 9 bases fitting TRBD2. Sample: blood. The chain's CDR3 is CSARSLAGNNEQFF. The CDR3 bases are TGCAGTGCTAGAAGCCTAGCGGGGAACAATGAGCAGTTCTTC.